Sequencing of this T cell receptor (beta chain) was carried out in a study of CD8 T cells in ankylosing spondylitis. Using its own MiXCR run on the 5' RACE reads, TCRdb lists one record per CDR3 protein. The profile covers some 240,000 distinct CDR3 sequences, with 18% appearing a single time and 25% to 40% taken by the ten largest. In germline, CDR1 is KGHDR, CDR2 SFDVKD. The CDR3 runs 11 residues. The rearrangement links TRBV24-1 to TRBJ1-1; D gene uncertain. The sequenced sample consisted of blood, either unsorted or a sorted T cell fraction (not recorded which). The source is a male donor with ankylosing spondylitis or in good health (not recorded which). CDR3: CPRGRGTEAFF. The DNA for the CDR3 is TGTCCAAGAGGTAGAGGCACTGAAGCTTTCTTT.